Presented here are 23 T cell receptor beta chains from one specimen sequenced in a study of CD8 T cells in ankylosing spondylitis. TCRdb fed the 5' RACE reads into MiXCR, producing one record per CDR3 protein. Altogether about 400,000 distinct CDR3 sequences are present, roughly 20% being singletons, with the ten largest covering around 13%. What was sequenced was blood, either unsorted or a sorted T cell fraction (not recorded which). All receptors derive from a male donor with ankylosing spondylitis or in good health (not recorded which).

This clonotype has just a few counts. The chain combines TRBV20-1 with TRBJ1-6; D unresolved. The CDR3 consists of 10 residues. Germline V gene sequence: CDR1 DFQATT, CDR2 SNEGSKA (reference sequence). The V gene lost 1 base and the J gene lost 11 bases, with 3 bases spanning the gap. CDR3 in DNA: TGCAGTGCTAGAGGACCACCCCTCCACTTT. Translating it yields CSARGPPLHF.

The CDR3 region has the DNA TGTGCCACCAGCATTCTGGTCGGGGTCCTGGATACGCAGTATTTT. Amino acid sequence: CATSILVGVLDTQYF. The J gene is TRBJ2-3, the V gene TRBV15; possible D gene TRBD2, 5 bases. Trimming removed 4 bases at V and 6 bases at J, with 17 bases between. This CDR3 has 15 amino acids. Germline V gives CDR1 LNHNV, CDR2 YYDKDF (reference sequence).

The chain combines TRBV10-3 with TRBJ2-1; 9 nucleotides agree with TRBD1. Germline values: CDR1 ENHRY, CDR2 SYGVKD. J was trimmed by 8 bases and V by 6 bases; bases with no gene match: 8. The CDR3 runs 14 residues. CDR3 sequence reads: CAIREGQGGDEQFF. The DNA for the CDR3 is TGTGCCATCAGGGAGGGACAGGGTGGGGATGAGCAGTTCTTC.

The gene calls are TRBV29-1 and TRBJ2-7, with a weak D call TRBD1 (6 bases). The germline CDR1 and CDR2 sequences are SQVTM and ANQGSEA. The V gene lost 6 bases and the J gene lost 9 bases, with 21 bases spanning the gap. This CDR3 spans 13 amino acids. The CDR3 loop reads CSVADSRPPGQYF. CDR3 nucleotides: TGCAGCGTGGCGGACAGCCGACCCCCTGGGCAGTACTTC.

The chain combines TRBV4-2 with TRBJ2-5; either TRBD1 or TRBD2 may supply D (6 bases each). V lost 0 bases and J 5 bases, leaving 13 bases between the germline ends. The CDR3 consists of 15 residues. Germline CDR1 and CDR2: LGHNA and YNFKEQ. CDR3 sequence: CASSQDLEGGETQYF. CDR3 DNA: TGTGCCAGCAGCCAAGATCTTGAGGGGGGTGAGACCCAGTACTTC.

Worth noting for this clonotype: One end of the junction fails to match germline, which may point to a read error. The genes are TRBV6-5 and TRBJ2-2; D uncertain. In germline, CDR1 is MNHEY, CDR2 SVGAGI. The CDR3 loop spans 13 amino acids. The CDR3: CASGYSRTGELFF. The CDR3, as DNA: TGTGCCAGCGGTTACTCACGGACCGGGGAGCTGTTTTTT.

The chain joins TRBV9 to TRBJ2-2, with unresolved D. Between the trimmed V and J ends, which lost 3 bases and 10 bases, there was a span of 10 bases. The CDR3 is 12 residues long. Germline CDR1 and CDR2: SGDLS and YYNGEE. CDR3 sequence reads: CASSADRQELFF. CDR3 DNA sequence: TGTGCCAGCAGCGCTGACCGCCAGGAGCTGTTTTTT.

This rearrangement joins TRBV7-9 to TRBJ2-7; 8 bases are a match to TRBD1. The V and J ends lost 1 base and 4 bases, in that order; junction bases with no gene match: 3. The CDR3 extends over 14 amino acids. Germline V lookup: CDR1 SEHNR, CDR2 FQNEAQ (reference sequence). The CDR3 loop is CASSLEDREYEQYF. The CDR3, as DNA: TGTGCCAGCAGCTTAGAGGACAGGGAGTACGAGCAGTACTTC.

This sequence joins TRBV20-1 and TRBJ1-1; D may be TRBD1 (5 bases). The ends were cut back, 0 bases at V and 3 bases at J, with 14 bases in the middle. Germline V gene data show CDR1 as DFQATT and CDR2 as SNEGSKA (reference sequence). This CDR3 has 15 residues. DNA for the CDR3: TGCAGTGCTAGAGATGGCGGTAGGGGAGACACTGAAGCTTTCTTT. Translating it yields CSARDGGRGDTEAFF.

This clonotype has more than one count but fewer than ten. The chain carries TRBV20-1 and TRBJ1-2, with a possible D match to TRBD1 (5 bases). Deletions cut 0 bases from V and 4 bases from J, with 12 bases between. CDR3 length equals 14 residues. The germline gives CDR1 DFQATT, CDR2 SNEGSKA (reference sequence). CDR3 region: CSARDLDTTYGYTF. The CDR3 region has the DNA TGCAGTGCTAGAGATCTGGACACTACCTATGGCTACACCTTC.

The rearrangement links TRBV20-1 to TRBJ1-5, with D unresolved. V was clipped by 3 bases and J by 0 bases, with 9 bases between them. Germline CDR1 DFQATT, CDR2 SNEGSKA (reference sequence). The CDR3 is 14 residues long. The CDR3 coding sequence is TGCAGTGCTAGCCAGGCTCTTAGCAATCAGCCCCAGCATTTT. The encoded protein is CSASQALSNQPQHF.

The chain combines TRBV14 with TRBJ2-5, with 10 nucleotides matching TRBD2. Germline values: CDR1 SGHDN, CDR2 FVKESK. This CDR3 comprises 16 residues. V shed 0 bases, J shed 1 base, and the junction held 2 bases outside the gene matches. The CDR3 protein is CASSQDWTSGQETQYF. In DNA, the CDR3 is TGTGCCAGCAGCCAAGATTGGACTAGCGGCCAAGAGACCCAGTACTTC.

The chain carries TRBV6-2 or TRBV6-3 and TRBJ2-1, with 13 nucleotides matching TRBD2. The junction had 20 bases not matched to a gene; V was cut back by 2 bases and J by 1 base. The germline CDR1 and CDR2 sequences are MNHEY and SVGEGT. The CDR3 consists of 23 residues. The CDR3 nucleotides read TGTGCCAGCAGTTACACCCGGACCCCCCCCGGGACTAGCGGGGCGGCGTCCTACAATGAGCAGTTCTTC. Protein sequence: CASSYTRTPPGTSGAASYNEQFF.

In its sample, this clonotype was seen a few times. The rearrangement joins TRBV7-9 to TRBJ2-7, with TRBD1 identical over 7 bases. Germline loops: CDR1 SEHNR, CDR2 FQNEAQ (reference sequence). The V and J ends lost 5 bases and 0 bases, in that order; junction bases with no gene match: 4. The CDR3 totals 14 residues. The chain's CDR3 is CASSQRDSSYEQYF. The CDR3 nucleotides read TGTGCCAGCAGCCAGAGGGACAGCTCCTACGAGCAGTACTTC.

This clonotype was detected many times. V is TRBV6-4 and J is TRBJ2-7, with D possibly matching TRBD1 (5 bases). V was clipped by 7 bases and J by 5 bases, with 18 bases between them. Looked up from germline, CDR1 is MRHNA and CDR2 is SNTAGT. The CDR3 is 14 residues long. CDR3 sequence: CASMHGAAADEQYF. CDR3 coding DNA: TGTGCCAGCATGCATGGGGCAGCCGCCGACGAGCAGTACTTC.

The chain links TRBV20-1 to TRBJ2-7; weak D call: TRBD2 (5 bases). Germline CDR1 and CDR2: DFQATT and SNEGSKA (reference sequence). This CDR3 has 12 residues. Trimming stripped 5 bases from V and 2 bases from J, with 10 bases between. CDR3 region: CSAPDFTYEQYF. The CDR3 nucleotides read TGCAGTGCTCCGGACTTCACCTACGAGCAGTACTTC.

The sample holds a few counts of this clonotype. The CDR3 region has the DNA TGCAGCGTTGTCGCGTGGGGAGGGCAAGAGACCCAGTACTTC. It is translated as CSVVAWGGQETQYF. V is TRBV29-1 and J is TRBJ2-5; the match to TRBD2 covers 7 bases. From germline, CDR1 is SQVTM and CDR2 ANQGSEA. There are 14 residues in the CDR3. Unmatched junction bases numbered 7, after V lost 4 bases and J lost 2 bases. Looking up the rest from reference TRBV29-1 and TRBJ2-5 gives the full variable domain: SAVISQKPSRDICQRGTSLTIQCQVDSQVTMMFWYRQQPGQSLTLIATANQGSEATYESGFVIDKFPISRPNLTFSTLTVSNMSPEDSSIYLCSVVAWGGQETQYFGPGTRLLVL.

The chain recombines TRBV25-1 with TRBJ1-1; perhaps TRBD1 as D (6 bases). This CDR3 has 14 amino acids. V lost 3 bases, J lost 0 bases, and 8 bases lay in between. Per germline, CDR1 MGHDK and CDR2 SYGVNS. The CDR3 nucleotides read TGTGCCAGCAGTGATACAGGGATGAACACTGAAGCTTTCTTT. As protein: CASSDTGMNTEAFF.

This chain connects TRBV6-2 or TRBV6-3 to TRBJ1-5; D unclear. This CDR3 is 15 amino acids long. Germline values: CDR1 MNHEY, CDR2 SVGEGT. V gave up 4 bases and J gave up 4 bases, with 14 bases separating them. The CDR3 sequence: CASSFPIGGNQPQHF. The CDR3 DNA follows: TGTGCCAGCAGTTTCCCCATCGGAGGAAATCAGCCCCAGCATTTT.

CDR3 nucleotide sequence: TGCGCCAGCAGCTTGGGCAGACTGCCCTACAATGAGCAGTTCTTC. It codes for CASSLGRLPYNEQFF. The genes are TRBV5-1 and TRBJ2-1; no reliable D call. Germline CDR1 is SGHRS and CDR2 is YFSETQ. V lost 0 bases and J 2 bases, leaving 9 bases between the germline ends. CDR3 length: 15 amino acids.

The chain combines TRBV6-1 with TRBJ2-2; D is unresolved. Per germline, CDR1 MNHNS and CDR2 SASEGT. The CDR3 covers 12 residues. V was shortened by 6 bases and J by 3 bases, with 5 bases between the two germline ends. The CDR3, as DNA: TGTGCCAGCAGGACTTACACCGGGGAGCTGTTTTTT. It encodes CASRTYTGELFF.

The rearrangement joins TRBV7-9 to TRBJ2-7, with D hard to call. The V gene's germline CDR1 is SEHNR and CDR2 FQNEAQ (reference sequence). V gave up 10 bases and J gave up 3 bases, with 13 bases separating them. This CDR3 comprises 12 residues. DNA for the CDR3: TGTGCCACCTCAGGCAATTACTACGAGCAGTACTTC. Protein product: CATSGNYYEQYF.

The V and J genes are TRBV5-6 and TRBJ2-7, with D possibly being TRBD1 or TRBD2 (5 bases each). The CDR3 spans 15 residues. Trimming removed 7 bases from V and 3 bases from J, with 20 bases in between. Germline V gives CDR1 SGHDT, CDR2 YYEEEE. For the CDR3, the DNA is TGTGCCAGCGTCTTCGGAAGTGGGACGTTCTACGAGCAGTACTTC. Its translation: CASVFGSGTFYEQYF.